The clone carrying this T cell receptor beta chain was recorded a few times. The sample is drawn from a study of blood T cell repertoires in COVID-19. V lost 0 bases to trimming and J lost 5 bases; unmatched junction nucleotides: 3. The CDR3 extends over 15 amino acids. Germline V gives CDR1 LGHNA, CDR2 YSLEER. Clones were read by immunoSEQ multiplex PCR, and TCRdb kept only the in-frame ones, dropping some. The repertoire holds tens of thousands of clones, with about 74% as singletons. What was sequenced was peripheral blood. The TCR was taken from a man in his 60s with active COVID-19. The rearrangement links TRBV4-3 to TRBJ1-4; TRBD1 agrees at 7 bases. CDR3 region: CASSQDPGGNEKLFF. In DNA form, the CDR3 reads TGCGCCAGCAGCCAAGATCCAGGGGGGAATGAAAAACTGTTTTTT.